The subject of this entry is one T cell receptor beta chain. Healthy adults negative for HIV, lacking recent acute infections or vaccinations, served as donors. The study separated CD4+ cells into CD45RA+ naive and CD45RA-negative memory subsets. This record belongs to a study of shared clonotypes between healthy human individuals. Replicate sorted-subset PCRs were loaded with around 0.2 ug DNA, tens of thousands of T cell genomes. Clones were sequenced by immunoSEQ multiplex PCR, and TCRdb holds only the in-frame ones, with some missing. The sample records 2,500,000 or so clones, around 90% being singletons. The sequenced sample was naive CD4+ T cells from PBMCs. Subset of the sample: CD45RA+ positively selected. The sequence was collected from a man in his late teens or twenties in good health. Some clones in this sample may be carry-over from other donors' samples.

The CDR3 sequence is CASSLTTGLRAEAFF. As DNA, the CDR3 is TGTGCCAGCAGTTTAACGACGGGCTTAAGGGCTGAAGCTTTCTTT. This chain connects TRBV7-9 to TRBJ1-1; D call uncertain. The length of the CDR3 is 15 residues. V dropped 6 bases and J dropped 6 bases, with 20 bases sitting between them. From germline, CDR1 is SEHNR and CDR2 FQNEAQ (reference sequence).